These T cell receptor beta chains were read from a single sample in a study of post-analysis software for immune sequencing data. One entry per CDR3 protein, called by TCRdb with MiXCR from the PCR reads. This sample carries 450,000 to 700,000 distinct CDR3 sequences, roughly 40% of them seen once, and the ten largest clones take 1.7%. Sequencing was carried out using blood. The origin of the receptors is a girl aged 5 to 17 with multiple sclerosis. Each CDR3 is given with its conserved first and last residue. The D gene is left open where the match is weak. Expanded clones are given a class, and other clones once, few, many or no size at all.

size	V	D	J	DNA	CDR3
-	TRBV5-1	TRBD2	TRBJ2-5	TGCGCCAGCAGCTTGTCCCCTAGCGGGGGGTATCAAGAGACCCAGTACTTC	CASSLSPSGGYQETQYF
-	TRBV4-1	-	TRBJ2-7	TGCGTCAGCAGCCTGGGAGGAGGGTCTAACGGGTTTGGGGACTACGAGCAGTACTTC	CVSSLGGGSNGFGDYEQYF
few	TRBV12-3/TRBV12-4	TRBD2	TRBJ2-7	TGTGCCAGCAGTTTAACCCCCGGGCTAGCGGGAGGACAGCCCTACGAGCAGTACTTC	CASSLTPGLAGGQPYEQYF
-	TRBV12-3/TRBV12-4	-	TRBJ2-3	TGTGCCAGCAGTCCAGGACCAGATACGGAGTATTTT	CASSPGPDTEYF
-	TRBV10-2	-	TRBJ2-7	TGCGCCAGCGGGAGTTACTCCTACGAGCAGTACTTC	CASGSYSYEQYF
-	TRBV10-3	TRBD1	TRBJ2-7	TGTGCCATCAGTGAGTCGACAGGGGGCTACGAGCAGTACTTC	CAISESTGGYEQYF
few	TRBV29-1	-	TRBJ1-1	TGCAGCGGACTCAGGGAGTCTGAAGCTTTCTTT	CSGLRESEAFF
-	TRBV6-1	TRBD2	TRBJ2-1	TGTGCCAGCAGTGAACCCGGGGGGAACAATGAGCAGTTCTTC	CASSEPGGNNEQFF
-	TRBV6-2/TRBV6-3	TRBD2	TRBJ2-1	TGTGCCAGCAGTTACTCCCCGGCTAGCGGGATTTACAATGAGCAGTTCTTC	CASSYSPASGIYNEQFF
-	TRBV7-9	TRBD2	TRBJ2-3	TGTTCCAGCAGCTTGGCAGGGAGGGCAGATACGCAGTATTTT	CSSSLAGRADTQYF
-	TRBV3-1	-	TRBJ2-1	TGTGCCAGCAGCCAAGGACAGCCCTACCGTAATGAGCAGTTCTTC	CASSQGQPYRNEQFF
-	TRBV12-3/TRBV12-4	TRBD2	TRBJ2-1	TGTGCCAGCAGTTTAGCCTGGACTAGGAGACTAAGCTCCTACAATGAGCAGTTCTTC	CASSLAWTRRLSSYNEQFF
once	TRBV12-3/TRBV12-4	TRBD1	TRBJ1-1	TGTGCCAGCAGCCCAGGGGGACAGGGATTGGGCACTGAAGCTTTCTTT	CASSPGGQGLGTEAFF
-	TRBV20-1	-	TRBJ1-5	TGCAGTGCTAGAGTGTCCGGAAGGGCCGGAGGAAGCAATCAGCCCCAGCATTTT	CSARVSGRAGGSNQPQHF
-	TRBV29-1	TRBD1	TRBJ2-1	TGCAGCGGCGGGACAGGGGATGAGCAGTTCTTC	CSGGTGDEQFF
few	TRBV12-3/TRBV12-4	-	TRBJ1-1	TGTGCCAGCGGCCTAAGGGGAGGCACTGAAGCTTTCTTT	CASGLRGGTEAFF
few	TRBV25-1	TRBD1	TRBJ2-7	TGTGCCAGCTGTCCCGGGACAGGAGCCTACGAGCAGTACTTC	CASCPGTGAYEQYF
-	TRBV6-5	TRBD1	TRBJ1-1	TGTGCCAGCAGGAAACCGGGACAGGGGGCAGGAGCTTTCTTT	CASRKPGQGAGAFF
few	TRBV20-1	TRBD1	TRBJ1-6	TGCAGTGCCAGTCGGGACAGGGAATCACCCCTCCACTTT	CSASRDRESPLHF
-	TRBV20-1	TRBD2	TRBJ2-1	TGCAGTGCTATAGCGGGGAGCTCCTACAATGAGCAGTTCTTC	CSAIAGSSYNEQFF